A single sample is the source of the 27 T cell receptor beta chains below, sequenced in a study of blood T cell repertoires in COVID-19. Produced via immunoSEQ multiplex PCR; TCRdb's table is partial and in-frame only. Of approximately 220,000 clones listed, about 86% are singletons. The sample comprised peripheral blood. The source of these receptors is a woman aged 50 to 60 with acute or convalescent COVID-19.

The gene calls are TRBV27 and TRBJ1-2; D might be TRBD1 (5 bases). Germline V lookup: CDR1 MNHEY, CDR2 SMNVEV (reference sequence). V was cut by 7 bases and J by 6 bases, with 15 bases left in between. The CDR3 has 13 amino acids. The CDR3 nucleotides read TGTGCCAGCAAGGGGCACGCCTTGGATGGCTACACCTTC. This gives the protein CASKGHALDGYTF.

This rearrangement joins TRBV30 to TRBJ1-1; tentative D call: TRBD1 (6 bases). V lost 2 bases, J lost 5 bases, and 12 bases lay in between. CDR3 length equals 13 residues. Germline CDR1 and CDR2: GTSNPN and SVGIG (reference sequence). CDR3 in amino acids: CAWSQQGRTEAFF. CDR3 in DNA: TGTGCCTGGAGTCAACAGGGACGGACTGAAGCTTTCTTT.

The count of this clone is one. The chain carries TRBV19 and TRBJ1-3; TRBD1 is a possible D gene (5 bases). Trimming removed 5 bases at V and 0 bases at J, with 5 bases between. This CDR3 contains 13 residues. CDR1 LNHDA and CDR2 SQIVND come from the germline V gene (reference sequence). DNA of the CDR3: TGTGCCAGTAGTGACAGCTCTGGAAACACCATATATTTT. The encoded protein is CASSDSSGNTIYF.

This chain joins TRBV11-2 and TRBJ2-7, with 11 nucleotides matching TRBD2. Per germline, CDR1 SGHAT and CDR2 FQNNGV. V shed 4 bases and J 7 bases; nucleotides not matched to a gene: 6. The CDR3 has 14 residues. The CDR3 bases are TGTGCCAGCAGCTCCCCGAGACTAGCGGGGGAGCAGTACTTC. It codes for CASSSPRLAGEQYF.

As regards this clone: Other nucleotide sequences in the sample specify the same CDR3. The rearrangement uses TRBV2 and TRBJ1-4, with TRBD1 matching over 10 bases. The germline V gene has CDR1 SNHLY and CDR2 FYNNEI. V lost 5 bases and J lost 10; bases outside the gene matches: 13. The CDR3 extends over 16 amino acids. The CDR3 sequence is CASSPRGTGAIRKLFF. The CDR3 DNA is TGTGCCAGCAGTCCCAGAGGGACAGGGGCCATCAGAAAACTGTTTTTT.

This sequence joins TRBV5-6 and TRBJ2-7, with TRBD1 as a possible D gene (6 bases). Germline loops: CDR1 SGHDT, CDR2 YYEEEE. V was cut by 5 bases and J by 1 base, with 16 bases left in between. There are 15 residues in the CDR3. The CDR3 region is CASRTRRTASYEQYF. The CDR3 nucleotides are TGTGCCAGCAGGACGCGTAGGACAGCTTCCTACGAGCAGTACTTC.

The chain couples TRBV11-3 to TRBJ2-1; D not certain. CDR3 length: 15 amino acids. Germline assignment: CDR1 SGHNT and CDR2 YENEEA. Between the trimmed V and J ends, which lost 0 bases and 4 bases, there was a span of 10 bases. CDR3 amino acids: CASSLDTTIYNEQFF. The CDR3 coding sequence is TGTGCCAGCAGCTTAGACACCACTATTTACAATGAGCAGTTCTTC.

The chain joins TRBV11-2 to TRBJ1-2; possibly TRBD1 for D (5 bases). The CDR3 runs 14 residues. The ends were cut back, 5 bases at V and 0 bases at J, with 10 bases in the middle. Germline V CDR1 and CDR2: SGHAT, FQNNGV. The CDR3 reads CASSPQGSNYGYTF. The CDR3 bases are TGTGCCAGCAGCCCCCAGGGCTCTAACTATGGCTACACCTTC.

This clone was seen a few times. The chain recombines TRBV29-1 with TRBJ2-1; 10 positions agree with TRBD2. The CDR3 consists of 14 residues. Germline CDR1 is SQVTM and CDR2 is ANQGSEA. J gave up 4 bases and V 6 bases, and 6 bases lay outside the gene matches. The CDR3 sequence is CSVGLAESYNEQFF. The CDR3 bases are TGCAGCGTAGGACTAGCGGAAAGTTACAATGAGCAGTTCTTC.

This clone came up once. This chain uses TRBV30 with TRBJ2-7, with D possibly matching TRBD1 (6 bases). Germline V CDR1 and CDR2: GTSNPN, SVGIG (reference sequence). Between the trimmed V and J ends, which lost 3 bases and 5 bases, there was a span of 14 bases. This CDR3 spans 13 amino acids. This chain's CDR3 is CAWSAGAIHEQYF. CDR3 DNA sequence: TGTGCCTGGAGCGCAGGGGCGATCCACGAGCAGTACTTC.

The gene calls are TRBV6-5 and TRBJ1-1, with no clear D. Germline CDR1 MNHEY, CDR2 SVGAGI. The CDR3 is 14 amino acids. Trimming stripped 5 bases from V and 0 bases from J, with 10 bases between. The chain's CDR3 is CASSQVSLNTEAFF. The CDR3 DNA reads as TGTGCCAGCAGTCAGGTCAGCTTGAACACTGAAGCTTTCTTT.

The V gene is TRBV28, the J gene TRBJ2-2; tentatively, D is TRBD1 (5 bases). V lost 6 bases and J lost 5, with 13 bases in between. CDR1 MDHEN and CDR2 SYDVKM come from the germline V gene. The CDR3 loop spans 14 amino acids. The CDR3 here is CASRWQGKTGELFF. CDR3 coding DNA: TGTGCCAGCAGATGGCAGGGTAAAACCGGGGAGCTGTTTTTT. The full variable domain, completed using reference TRBV28 and TRBJ2-2, is DVKVTQSSRYLVKRTGEKVFLECVQDMDHENMFWYRQDPGLGLRLIYFSYDVKMKEKGDIPEGYSVSREKKERFSLILESASTNQTSMYLCASRWQGKTGELFFGEGSRLTVL.

The chain recombines TRBV27 with TRBJ2-1, with D perhaps matching TRBD1 (6 bases). Trimming took off 5 bases at V and 0 bases at J, with 8 bases between the two ends. Germline V CDR1 and CDR2: MNHEY, SMNVEV (reference sequence). The CDR3 consists of 14 residues. CDR3 amino acids: CASSPTGSYNEQFF. The CDR3 DNA follows: TGTGCCAGCAGTCCGACAGGCTCCTACAATGAGCAGTTCTTC.

The J gene is TRBJ2-2, the V gene TRBV6-5; D is ambiguous. This CDR3 has 14 residues. Per germline, CDR1 MNHEY and CDR2 SVGAGI. Trimming took off 6 bases at V and 2 bases at J, with 10 bases between the two ends. The CDR3, as DNA: TGTGCCAGCAGATACATATTCAACACCGGGGAGCTGTTTTTT. Translated, it gives CASRYIFNTGELFF.

In DNA form, the CDR3 reads TGTGCCAGCAGTTACTGGGGCAGGGGGCGAGGGGAGACCCAGTACTTC. Its translation is CASSYWGRGRGETQYF. The gene calls are TRBV6-5 and TRBJ2-5, with TRBD1 matching 8 bases. CDR1 MNHEY and CDR2 SVGAGI come from the germline V gene. V lost 1 base and J lost 5; bases outside the gene matches: 9. CDR3 length equals 16 residues.

The rearrangement uses TRBV5-4 and TRBJ2-7; perhaps TRBD2 as D (6 bases). Trimming shortened V by 4 bases and J by 2 bases, and 16 bases separated the two germline ends. The CDR3 sequence is 15 residues long. Germline V CDR1 and CDR2: SGHNT, YYREEE (reference sequence). The CDR3 loop is CASSARDSITYEQYF. DNA of the CDR3: TGTGCCAGCAGCGCCCGGGACTCAATAACCTACGAGCAGTACTTC.

The table lists this clone with a few counts. The CDR3 DNA reads as TGCGCCAGCAGCTTGTGGGACAGGGGATTGAACACTGAAGCTTTCTTT. Amino acids: CASSLWDRGLNTEAFF. The chain couples TRBV5-1 to TRBJ1-1, with 10 bases lining up with TRBD1. Losses at the gene ends were 1 base for V and 0 bases for J; bases not matched to a gene: 3. CDR3 length: 16 residues. Germline loops: CDR1 SGHRS, CDR2 YFSETQ.

The chain uses TRBV15 and TRBJ2-7; 7 bases match TRBD1. The V gene's germline CDR1 is LNHNV and CDR2 YYDKDF (reference sequence). The CDR3 spans 13 residues. The V and J ends lost 3 bases and 2 bases, in that order; junction bases with no gene match: 1. CDR3 region: CATSRQGAYEQYF. DNA of the CDR3: TGTGCCACCAGCAGGCAGGGGGCCTACGAGCAGTACTTC. Based on the CDR3 plus reference TRBV15 and TRBJ2-7, the full variable domain is DAMVIQNPRYQVTQFGKPVTLSCSQTLNHNVMYWYQQKSSQAPKLLFHYYDKDFNNEADTPDNFQSRRPNTSFCFLDIRSPGLGDTAMYLCATSRQGAYEQYFGPGTRLTVT.

Remarks on this clone: This clone may be a read error of a much larger clone one base away. V is TRBV28 and J is TRBJ2-7; D perhaps matches TRBD1 (6 bases). V was cut by 3 bases and J by 0 bases, with 6 bases left in between. Germline V gene data show CDR1 as MDHEN and CDR2 as SYDVKM. The CDR3 covers 13 residues. The CDR3: CASSLGHSYEQYF. The CDR3 coding sequence is TGTGCCAGCAGTTTGGGACACTCCTACGAGCAGTACTTC.

This clone occurred once. This chain uses TRBV29-1 with TRBJ1-4; D perhaps matches TRBD1 (6 bases). CDR3 length equals 13 residues. V lost 3 bases and J lost 6, with 11 bases in between. CDR1 SQVTM and CDR2 ANQGSEA come from the germline V gene. The DNA of the CDR3 is TGCAGCGTTGAGCGGCAGGGGTATGAAAAACTGTTTTTT. This gives the protein CSVERQGYEKLFF.

The genes are TRBV6-5 and TRBJ1-5, with 7 bases matching TRBD1. The CDR3 length is 13 residues. Germline V CDR1 and CDR2: MNHEY, SVGAGI. V shed 4 bases, J shed 9 bases, and the junction held 6 bases outside the gene matches. This CDR3 reads CASSSDRLRPQHF. The DNA of the CDR3 is TGTGCCAGCAGTTCGGACAGGCTTCGGCCCCAGCATTTT.

This clone was detected only a few times. This chain joins TRBV10-1 and TRBJ2-7; 8 bases match TRBD2. The CDR3 totals 15 residues. CDR1 is WNHNN and CDR2 is SYGVQD in the germline V gene (reference sequence). The ends lost 10 bases at V and 4 bases at J; junction bases unmatched: 15. The CDR3 loop reads CATSEGSGRGYEQYF. The CDR3 nucleotides read TGCGCCACCTCGGAGGGAAGCGGGAGAGGGTACGAGCAGTACTTC.

This clone was observed a handful of times. The chain employs TRBV5-1 and TRBJ1-1, with TRBD1 as a possible D gene (5 bases). The germline CDR1 and CDR2 sequences are SGHRS and YFSETQ. V was cut by 1 base and J by 5 bases, with 12 bases left in between. The CDR3 runs 14 residues. This chain's CDR3 is CASSLRQGPTEAFF. CDR3 in DNA: TGCGCCAGCAGCTTGCGCCAGGGCCCTACTGAAGCTTTCTTT.

The V gene is TRBV15, the J gene TRBJ2-5; TRBD1 might be the D (6 bases). This CDR3 has 13 residues. Germline V gives CDR1 LNHNV, CDR2 YYDKDF (reference sequence). V was clipped by 1 base and J by 4 bases, with 7 bases between them. Here the CDR3 reads CATSRGGGETQYF. In DNA form, the CDR3 reads TGTGCCACCAGCAGAGGAGGGGGAGAGACCCAGTACTTC.

The DNA for the CDR3 is TGTGCCAGCAGCCAAGCCTCGGGGACTTTGAACACCGGGGAGCTGTTTTTT. Translated, it gives CASSQASGTLNTGELFF. The genes are TRBV3-1 (or the pseudogene TRBV3-2) and TRBJ2-2; weak D call: TRBD2 (6 bases). V was trimmed by 1 base and J by 1 base, leaving 13 bases between them. The CDR3 runs 17 residues. Germline-derived CDR1 and CDR2 are LGHDT and YNNKEL (reference sequence).

This sequence joins TRBV3-1 (or the pseudogene TRBV3-2) and TRBJ2-3; 11 bases line up with TRBD2. Germline-derived CDR1 and CDR2 are LGHDT and YNNKEL (reference sequence). The CDR3 runs 14 residues. J was trimmed by 5 bases and V by 6 bases; bases with no gene match: 4. The CDR3 is CASRETSGEDTQYF. Written as DNA, the CDR3 is TGTGCCAGCAGGGAGACTAGCGGGGAAGATACGCAGTATTTT.

V is TRBV5-1 and J is TRBJ2-3, with D possibly matching TRBD2 (5 bases). V lost 0 bases to trimming and J lost 0 bases, with 14 bases between them. Germline CDR1 SGHRS, CDR2 YFSETQ. The CDR3 runs 17 residues. Here the CDR3 DNA reads TGCGCCAGCAGCTTGGACCCCCCAGCGGCTAGCACAGATACGCAGTATTTT. Protein: CASSLDPPAASTDTQYF.